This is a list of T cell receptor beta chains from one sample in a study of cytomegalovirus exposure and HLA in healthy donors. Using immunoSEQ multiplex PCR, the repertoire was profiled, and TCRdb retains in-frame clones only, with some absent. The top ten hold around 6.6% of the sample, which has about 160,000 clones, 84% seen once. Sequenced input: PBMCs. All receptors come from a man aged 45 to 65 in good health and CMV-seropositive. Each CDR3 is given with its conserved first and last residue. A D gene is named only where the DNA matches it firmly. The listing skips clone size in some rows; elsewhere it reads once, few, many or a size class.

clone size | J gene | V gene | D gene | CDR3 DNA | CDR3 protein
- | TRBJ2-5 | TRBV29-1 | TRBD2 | TGCAGCGTGCATACTAGCGGGAGTGGGACCCAGTACTTC | CSVHTSGSGTQYF
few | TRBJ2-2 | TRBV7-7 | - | TGTGCTAGCGCCCCGACAGAGTCCGGGGAGCTGTTTTTT | CASAPTESGELFF
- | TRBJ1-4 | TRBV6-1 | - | TGTGCCAGCAGTGCGACAGATAATAATGAAAAACTGTTTTTT | CASSATDNNEKLFF
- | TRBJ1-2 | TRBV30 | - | TGTGCCTGGAGTTCCCCGCCTGGCGGGGGCTTC | CAWSSPPGGGF
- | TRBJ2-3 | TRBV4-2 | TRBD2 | TGTGCCAGCAGCCAGGGACTAGTTCGGACAGATACGCAGTATTTT | CASSQGLVRTDTQYF
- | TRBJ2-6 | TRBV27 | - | TGTGCCAGCAGTCTGAGTAGTCTCTCTGGGGCCAACGTCCTGACTTTC | CASSLSSLSGANVLTF
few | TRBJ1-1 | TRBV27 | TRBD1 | TGTGCCAGCAGCCACCATCCCGACCGGACAGGGTTCGACACTGAAGCTTTCTTT | CASSHHPDRTGFDTEAFF
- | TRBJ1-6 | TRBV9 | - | TGTGCCAGCAGCGCACAGAATTCACCCCTCCACTTT | CASSAQNSPLHF
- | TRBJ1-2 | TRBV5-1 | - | TGCGCCAGCAGCTTGGAACGGGGTAATTACTATGGCTACACCTTC | CASSLERGNYYGYTF
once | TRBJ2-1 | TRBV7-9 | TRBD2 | TGTGCCAGCAGCTTATCTCTAGCGGGTATTTACAATGAGCAGTTCTTC | CASSLSLAGIYNEQFF
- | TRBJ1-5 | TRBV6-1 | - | TGTGCCAGCAGTCCTTCGGCGGGGGGCAGGCAGCCCCAGCATTTT | CASSPSAGGRQPQHF
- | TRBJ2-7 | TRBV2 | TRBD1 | TGTGCCAGCAGGGGGACAGGGGGCCTCGAGCAGTACTTC | CASRGTGGLEQYF
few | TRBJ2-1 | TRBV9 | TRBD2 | TGTGCCAGCAGCGTAGTTAGCGGGATCTCCTACAATGAGCAGTTCTTC | CASSVVSGISYNEQFF
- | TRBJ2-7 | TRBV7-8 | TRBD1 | TGTGCCAGTCAGGCCTCTAGGACAGGGAAAAACGAGCAGTACTTC | CASQASRTGKNEQYF
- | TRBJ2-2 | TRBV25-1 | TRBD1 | TGTGCCAGCAGTGCATCGGGACAGGGGGCGCTGGCCGGGGAGCTGTTTTTT | CASSASGQGALAGELFF
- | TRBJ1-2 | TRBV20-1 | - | TGCAGTGCCATACAGGGTAGTGGCTACACCTTC | CSAIQGSGYTF
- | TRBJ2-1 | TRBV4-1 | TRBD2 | TGCGTCAGCAGCCAAGAAGGCGGACTAGCGGGGGGGCCCTACAATGAGCAGTTCTTC | CVSSQEGGLAGGPYNEQFF
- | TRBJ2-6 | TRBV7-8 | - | TGTGCCAGCAGCCCAAGAGGCTACTCTGGGGCCAACGTCCTGACTTTC | CASSPRGYSGANVLTF
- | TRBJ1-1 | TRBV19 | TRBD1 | TGTGCCAGTAGTCTTGCCGGGACAGGGACCGCTGAAGCTTTCTTT | CASSLAGTGTAEAFF
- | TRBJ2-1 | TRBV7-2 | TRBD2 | TGTGCCAGCAGCTTAGCGGGAGGGGTTTACAATGAGCAGTTCTTC | CASSLAGGVYNEQFF
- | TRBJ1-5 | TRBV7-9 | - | TGTGCCAGCAGCTTGTCCGGGACTTCTAATCAGCCCCAGCATTTT | CASSLSGTSNQPQHF
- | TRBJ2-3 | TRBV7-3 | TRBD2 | TGTGCCAGCAGCTTAACGGGCGGGGGTAGCACAGATACGCAGTATTTT | CASSLTGGGSTDTQYF
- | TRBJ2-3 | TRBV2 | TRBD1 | TGTGCCAGCAGGGGACAGTGGGATACGCAGTATTTT | CASRGQWDTQYF
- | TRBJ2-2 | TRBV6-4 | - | TGTGCCAGCAGTCTCGGACAGCGCACCGGGGAGCTGTTTTTT | CASSLGQRTGELFF
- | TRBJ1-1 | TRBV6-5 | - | TGTGCCAGCAGCAGGGGAGGGGTTGAGAGAGCTTTCTTT | CASSRGGVERAFF
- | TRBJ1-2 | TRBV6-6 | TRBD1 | TGTGCCAGCAGGGTACAGGGGGCTATTATCAATGGCTACACCTTC | CASRVQGAIINGYTF
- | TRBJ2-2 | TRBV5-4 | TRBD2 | TGTGCCAGCAGCCCCATTGGACTAGCGGGAGTCCCCGGGGAGCTGTTTTTT | CASSPIGLAGVPGELFF
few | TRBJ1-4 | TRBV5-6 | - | TGTGCCAGCAGCTTTTTGTCTATGGGCGGGACTAATGAAAAACTGTTTTTT | CASSFLSMGGTNEKLFF
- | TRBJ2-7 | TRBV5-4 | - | TGTGCCAGCAGCCAGACAGGCTACGAGCAGTACTTC | CASSQTGYEQYF
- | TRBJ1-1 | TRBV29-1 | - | TGCAGCGTTGAGGACAGTTTGAACACTGAAGCTTTCTTT | CSVEDSLNTEAFF
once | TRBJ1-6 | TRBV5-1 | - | TGCGCCAGCAGCTTGACGGGAGTTGGGTCACCCCTCCACTTT | CASSLTGVGSPLHF